The T cell receptor beta chain under discussion was sequenced for a study of identical twins. General study points: Diverse VJ usage suggested most zero-insertion clonotypes were not invariant T cells.

It was template switching that added a universal primer site, and there were unique molecular identifiers on the cDNA. TCRdb processed the 5' RACE reads anew with MiXCR; each CDR3 protein has one entry. The data contain 700,000 or so distinct CDR3 sequences, 8% to 9% of them singletons. This clonotype was seen a few times. Its matching antigen is unknown. The V gene's germline CDR1 is DFQATT and CDR2 SNEGSKA (reference sequence). J gave up 1 base and V 0 bases, and 4 bases lay outside the gene matches. The CDR3 loop spans 15 amino acids. These data were also reused for a study on yellow fever vaccine responses in identical twins.

The chain couples TRBV20-1 to TRBJ2-5; the match to TRBD2 covers 8 bases. The clonotype comes from a woman aged 18-29 years in good health. Sequencing used PBMCs. CDR3 DNA sequence: TGCAGTGCTAGAGACTTTAGCGGGGCCCAAGAGACCCAGTACTTC. Residues: CSARDFSGAQETQYF.